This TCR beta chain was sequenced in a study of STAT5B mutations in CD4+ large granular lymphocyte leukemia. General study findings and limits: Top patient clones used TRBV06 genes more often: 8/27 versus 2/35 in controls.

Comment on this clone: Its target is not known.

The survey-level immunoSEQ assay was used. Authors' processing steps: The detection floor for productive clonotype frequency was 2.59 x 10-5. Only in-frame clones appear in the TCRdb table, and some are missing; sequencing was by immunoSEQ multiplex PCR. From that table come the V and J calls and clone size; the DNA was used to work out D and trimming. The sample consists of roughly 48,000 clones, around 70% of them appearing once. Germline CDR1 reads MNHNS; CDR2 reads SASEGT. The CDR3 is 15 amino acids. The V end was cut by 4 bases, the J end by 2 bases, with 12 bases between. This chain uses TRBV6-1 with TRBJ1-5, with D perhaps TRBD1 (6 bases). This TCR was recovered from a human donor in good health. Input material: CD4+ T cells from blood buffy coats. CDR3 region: CASSASGVGNQPQHF. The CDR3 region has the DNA TGTGCCAGCAGTGCCTCAGGGGTCGGCAATCAGCCCCAGCATTTT.